This record looks at one T cell receptor beta chain sequence and its context. Its specificity is unknown. The data originate from a study of metastatic and nonmetastatic thyroid tumors. At the level of the study: Repertoires of blood and of tissue (tumor or nodule) from malignant and benign thyroid patients were compared. Findings and limits, study-wide: As reported, TCR beta diversity in blood and tumor was significantly higher in malignant thyroid tumors than in benign nodules.

Methods used by the authors: Clinicopathological groups differed in CDR3, with these differences serving to build a distant-metastasis classifier for papillary thyroid cancer. Through MiXCR, TCRdb re-clonotyped the PCR reads. These V and J calls are TCRdb output, not the study's own analysis. The profile shows approximately 60,000 clones, less than 30% of them singletons. The V segment lost 0 bases and the J segment 2 bases; nucleotides outside the gene matches: 9. Germline V gene sequence: CDR1 KGHSH, CDR2 LQKENI. The CDR3 loop spans 19 amino acids. Until they underwent thyroid surgery, no patient had received any treatment.

Sample: blood. The TCR was taken from a female donor with papillary thyroid cancer or a benign thyroid nodule (not recorded which). Some clones in this sample may be carry-over from other donors' samples. The rearrangement uses TRBV18 and TRBJ2-6; 8 bases fit TRBD1. The CDR3 DNA reads TGTGCCAGCTCACCACCTCGCCCGACAGGGGACACTGGGGCCAACGTCCTGACTTTC. Residues: CASSPPRPTGDTGANVLTF.